This TCR beta chain was retrieved from a study of identical twins. Study-level findings and limits: With abundant cord blood beta clonotypes, insertions were fewer; memory repertoires showed no such pattern. There was more out-of-frame TCR alpha sharing in monozygotic twins than models estimated.

Unique molecular identifiers were in the cDNA, with template-switch universal primer binding. TCRdb reanalysed the 5' RACE reads using MiXCR and keeps one entry per CDR3 protein. The table records 570,000 or so distinct CDR3 sequences, just under 10% of them present only once. The CDR3 covers 15 residues. With 4 bases clipped from V and 2 bases from J, the junction kept 5 bases outside the gene matches. Germline-derived CDR1 and CDR2 are SEHNR and FQNEAQ (reference sequence). A note on this clonotype: Its antigen is currently unknown.

This same sample was also taken into another study, of yellow fever vaccine responses in identical twins.

Sequencing used PBMCs. This chain uses TRBV7-9 with TRBJ2-1; 7 bases line up with TRBD1. The sequence derives from a woman between 18 and 30 years old in good health. CDR3 sequence: CASSSYRGPYNEQFF. The CDR3 coding sequence is TGTGCCAGCAGCTCCTACAGGGGACCCTACAATGAGCAGTTCTTC. The full variable domain, rest sourced from reference TRBV7-9 and TRBJ2-1, is DTGVSQNPRHKITKRGQNVTFRCDPISEHNRLYWYRQTLGQGPEFLTYFQNEAQLEKSRLLSDRFSAERPKGSFSTLEIQRTEQGDSAMYLCASSSYRGPYNEQFFGPGTRLTVL.